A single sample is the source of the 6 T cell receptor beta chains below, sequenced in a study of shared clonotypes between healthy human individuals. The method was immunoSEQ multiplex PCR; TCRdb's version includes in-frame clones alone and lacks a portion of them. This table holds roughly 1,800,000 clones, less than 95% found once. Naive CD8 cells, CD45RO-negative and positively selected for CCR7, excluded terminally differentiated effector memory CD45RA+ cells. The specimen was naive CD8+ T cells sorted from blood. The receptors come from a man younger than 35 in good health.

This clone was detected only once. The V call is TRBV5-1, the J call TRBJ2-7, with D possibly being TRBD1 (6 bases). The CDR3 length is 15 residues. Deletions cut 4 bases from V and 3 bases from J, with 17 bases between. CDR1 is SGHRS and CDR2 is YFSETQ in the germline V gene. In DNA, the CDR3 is TGCGCCAGCAGCGTCGCAACAGGGTTGGACTACGAGCAGTACTTC. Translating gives CASSVATGLDYEQYF.

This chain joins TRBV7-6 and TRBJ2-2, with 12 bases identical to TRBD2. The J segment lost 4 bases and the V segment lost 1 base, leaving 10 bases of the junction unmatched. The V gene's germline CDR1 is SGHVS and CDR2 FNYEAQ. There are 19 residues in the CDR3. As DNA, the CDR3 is TGTGCCAGCAGCTTAGTTAGGACTAGCGGGACCCCGGGCACCGGGGAGCTGTTTTTT. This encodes CASSLVRTSGTPGTGELFF.

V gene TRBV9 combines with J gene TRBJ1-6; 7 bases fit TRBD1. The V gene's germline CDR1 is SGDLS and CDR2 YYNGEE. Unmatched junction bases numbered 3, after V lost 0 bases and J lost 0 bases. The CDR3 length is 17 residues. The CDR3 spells CASSVAWDSSYNSPLHF. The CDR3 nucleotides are TGTGCCAGCAGCGTAGCCTGGGACAGCTCCTATAATTCACCCCTCCACTTT.

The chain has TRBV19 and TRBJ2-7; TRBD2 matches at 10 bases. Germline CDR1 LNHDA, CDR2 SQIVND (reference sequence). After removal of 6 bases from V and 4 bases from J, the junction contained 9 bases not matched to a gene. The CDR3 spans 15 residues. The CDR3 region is CASSQLAGGLYEQYF. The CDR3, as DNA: TGTGCCAGTAGCCAATTAGCGGGAGGCCTGTACGAGCAGTACTTC. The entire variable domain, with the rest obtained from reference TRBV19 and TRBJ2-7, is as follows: DGGITQSPKYLFRKEGQNVTLSCEQNLNHDAMYWYRQDPGQGLRLIYYSQIVNDFQKGDIAEGYSVSREKKESFPLTVTSAQKNPTAFYLCASSQLAGGLYEQYFGPGTRLTVT.

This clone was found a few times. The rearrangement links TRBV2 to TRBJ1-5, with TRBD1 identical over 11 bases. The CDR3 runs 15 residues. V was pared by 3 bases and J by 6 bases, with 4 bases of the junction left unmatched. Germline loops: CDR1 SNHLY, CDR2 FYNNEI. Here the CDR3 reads CASSDGQGAAQPQHF. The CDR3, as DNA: TGTGCCAGCAGTGACGGACAGGGGGCGGCTCAGCCCCAGCATTTT.

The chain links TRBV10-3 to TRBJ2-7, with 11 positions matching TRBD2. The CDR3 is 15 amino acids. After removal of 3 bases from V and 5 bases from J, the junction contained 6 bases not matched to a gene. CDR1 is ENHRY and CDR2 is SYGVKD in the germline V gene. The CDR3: CAISELAGERHEQYF. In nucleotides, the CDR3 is TGTGCCATCAGTGAACTAGCGGGAGAACGACACGAGCAGTACTTC.